The 10 T cell receptor beta chains below all came from one sample that was sequenced in a study of cytomegalovirus exposure and HLA in healthy donors. PCR amplification relied on 60 Vbeta primers (plus 13 Jbeta primers). The protocol was immunoSEQ multiplex PCR, while the TCRdb copy is restricted to in-frame clones and leaves out a portion. The sample includes about 160,000 clones, roughly 77% seen only once; the top ten take roughly 3.4%. The sequenced sample consisted of PBMCs. The source of these receptors is a human donor in good health.

This clone was picked up one time. The rearrangement joins TRBV5-1 to TRBJ1-1; D ambiguous. The V end was cut by 6 bases, the J end by 4 bases, with 22 bases between. Germline-derived CDR1 and CDR2 are SGHRS and YFSETQ. There are 16 residues in the CDR3. The CDR3 here is CASNRVTSTRGTEAFF. CDR3 nucleotides: TGCGCCAGCAATCGGGTGACCTCAACACGGGGCACTGAAGCTTTCTTT. The variable domain in full, completed from reference TRBV5-1 and TRBJ1-1, reads KAGVTQTPRYLIKTRGQQVTLSCSPISGHRSVSWYQQTPGQGLQFLFEYFSETQRNKGNFPGRFSGRQFSNSRSEMNVSTLELGDSALYLCASNRVTSTRGTEAFFGQGTRLTVV.

The chain combines TRBV5-4 with TRBJ2-3, with 11 bases fitting TRBD2. CDR1 is SGHNT, CDR2 YYREEE, per germline (reference sequence). There are 15 residues in the CDR3. V lost 4 bases to trimming and J lost 4 bases; unmatched junction nucleotides: 5. The CDR3, as DNA: TGTGCCAGCAGCGCTACTAGCGGGGGCCCAGATACGCAGTATTTT. As protein: CASSATSGGPDTQYF. Full variable domain (remainder filled in from reference TRBV5-4 and TRBJ2-3): ETGVTQSPTHLIKTRGQQVTLRCSSQSGHNTVSWYQQALGQGPQFIFQYYREEENGRGNFPPRFSGLQFPNYSSELNVNALELDDSALYLCASSATSGGPDTQYFGPGTRLTVL.

The chain has TRBV18 and TRBJ2-4; D is uncertain. CDR3 length: 13 residues. Germline values: CDR1 KGHSH, CDR2 LQKENI. Trimming left V 7 bases short and J 1 base short, with 8 bases between. In DNA form, the CDR3 reads TGTGCCAGCTTAGAGCCGGCCAAAAACATTCAGTACTTC. It yields the protein CASLEPAKNIQYF.

The CDR3 DNA reads as TGTGCCATCAGTGGGGGGGAGGCAGATACGCAGTATTTT. This codes for CAISGGEADTQYF. The V and J genes are TRBV10-3 and TRBJ2-3; D is perhaps TRBD2 (6 bases). The CDR3 length is 13 residues. V was pared by 4 bases and J by 4 bases, with 9 bases between. Germline values: CDR1 ENHRY, CDR2 SYGVKD.

This chain connects TRBV30 to TRBJ2-6; D is uncertain. Germline V gives CDR1 GTSNPN, CDR2 SVGIG (reference sequence). The CDR3 is 16 amino acids. Trimming left V 7 bases short and J 0 bases short, with 16 bases between. Here the CDR3 DNA reads TGTGCCTCCTGGGCCACACTCCTCTCTGGGGCCAACGTCCTGACTTTC. Translation: CASWATLLSGANVLTF.

V usage is TRBV6-5 and J usage is TRBJ1-6; D unresolved. Per the germline V gene, CDR1 is MNHEY and CDR2 is SVGAGI. This CDR3 contains 14 residues. V lost 8 bases and J lost 10, with 18 bases in between. CDR3 protein: CASRRSAVRSPLHF. The CDR3 nucleotides read TGTGCCAGCCGCCGGTCCGCGGTAAGATCACCCCTCCACTTT.

The chain couples TRBV6-6 to TRBJ2-7; no clear D. CDR3 length: 11 residues. Germline V CDR1 and CDR2: MNHNY, SVGAGI (reference sequence). V lost 4 bases, J lost 6 bases, and 7 bases lay in between. The CDR3: CASSLGTEQYF. Written as DNA, the CDR3 is TGTGCCAGCAGTTTGGGCACCGAGCAGTACTTC.

J is TRBJ1-1 and V is TRBV28, with 9 positions matching TRBD1. V shed 4 bases, J shed 7 bases, and the junction held 4 bases outside the gene matches. This CDR3 contains 13 residues. Germline V gene data show CDR1 as MDHEN and CDR2 as SYDVKM. Here the CDR3 DNA reads TGTGCCAGCAGTTACAGGGGGCCGAGTGAAGCTTTCTTT. This codes for CASSYRGPSEAFF.

The CDR3 DNA follows: TGTGCCAGCACCACCTCTGGGGCCGAGCAGTACTTC. Its translation is CASTTSGAEQYF. V gene TRBV27 combines with J gene TRBJ2-7; TRBD1 is a possible D gene (5 bases). The V gene's germline CDR1 is MNHEY and CDR2 SMNVEV (reference sequence). This CDR3 is 12 amino acids long. V lost 7 bases and J lost 6, with 13 bases in between.

J is TRBJ2-3 and V is TRBV4-1; weak D call: TRBD2 (5 bases). The ends were cut back, 0 bases at V and 0 bases at J, with 7 bases in the middle. The CDR3 length is 15 residues. Germline V gene lookup returns CDR1 MGHRA and CDR2 YSYEKL. The CDR3 DNA follows: TGCGCCAGCAGCCAAGAAGGGAGTAGCACAGATACGCAGTATTTT. Amino acid sequence: CASSQEGSSTDTQYF.